The next 16 T cell receptor beta chains were all read from a single sample in a study of cytomegalovirus exposure and HLA in healthy donors. Amplification used 60 Vbeta primers and 13 Jbeta primers. Measured with immunoSEQ multiplex PCR; TCRdb has only the in-frame clones, and not every one. Here the sample spans tens of thousands of clones, around 80% being singletons. The sample was PBMCs. The receptors originated from a male donor in good health and CMV-seropositive.

The chain uses TRBV10-3 and TRBJ2-1, with 8 bases fitting TRBD2. Germline V gives CDR1 ENHRY, CDR2 SYGVKD. After removal of 10 bases from V and 9 bases from J, the junction contained 14 bases not matched to a gene. The CDR3 is made up of 14 amino acids. The CDR3: CATLGTSGIGEQFF. The CDR3 bases are TGTGCCACCCTCGGGACTAGTGGTATCGGTGAGCAGTTCTTC.

The chain links TRBV19 to TRBJ2-2, with TRBD2 identical over 11 bases. V lost 4 bases, J lost 0 bases, and 7 bases stayed unmatched. Looked up from germline, CDR1 is LNHDA and CDR2 is SQIVND (reference sequence). The CDR3 is 18 amino acids. In DNA form, the CDR3 reads TGTGCCAGTAGTACTAGAGGACTAGCGGGCCCGAACACCGGGGAGCTGTTTTTT. As protein: CASSTRGLAGPNTGELFF.

The chain is built from TRBV30 and TRBJ1-5, with D possibly TRBD1 on 5 matching bases. The V and J ends lost 3 bases and 6 bases respectively, with 12 bases between them. The CDR3 length is 13 residues. CDR1 and CDR2 from the germline V gene are GTSNPN and SVGIG (reference sequence). CDR3 sequence: CAWSPQGSQPQHF. In DNA, the CDR3 is TGTGCCTGGAGCCCGCAGGGATCTCAGCCCCAGCATTTT.

The chain recombines TRBV4-1 with TRBJ2-3; 12 bases are a match to TRBD2. Germline assignment: CDR1 MGHRA and CDR2 YSYEKL. The CDR3 covers 18 residues. After removal of 1 base from V and 6 bases from J, the junction contained 11 bases not matched to a gene. The DNA for the CDR3 is TGCGCCAGCAGCCAAGCCGGAAGGACTAGCGGGACCCAGGATACGCAGTATTTT. This translates into CASSQAGRTSGTQDTQYF.

V gene TRBV5-5 combines with J gene TRBJ2-1; possibly TRBD2 for D (6 bases). The ends were cut back, 7 bases at V and 6 bases at J, with 14 bases in the middle. The CDR3 spans 13 residues. Germline lookup yields CDR1 SGHKS and CDR2 YYEKEE (reference sequence). CDR3 bases: TGTGCCAGCGGAGGGAGACGGTTCAATGAGCAGTTCTTC. Amino acid sequence: CASGGRRFNEQFF.

V is TRBV18 and J is TRBJ2-1, with D possibly being TRBD2 (5 bases). Looked up from germline, CDR1 is KGHSH and CDR2 is LQKENI. The CDR3 has 14 residues. The V end was cut by 2 bases, the J end by 8 bases, with 13 bases between. CDR3 sequence: CASSPSRGNHEQFF. The CDR3 nucleotides are TGTGCCAGCTCACCATCGAGAGGGAACCATGAGCAGTTCTTC.

The gene calls are TRBV5-3 and TRBJ2-7; 9 bases fit TRBD2. TRBV5-3 is an open reading frame, and its role is uncertain. This CDR3 region has 15 residues. J was trimmed by 5 bases and V by 1 base; bases with no gene match: 7. CDR3 sequence: CARSLHGLAFDEQYF. Written as DNA, the CDR3 is TGTGCCAGAAGCTTGCACGGACTAGCGTTCGACGAGCAGTACTTC.

CDR3 in amino acids: CASSEQVGQGAYGYTF. The CDR3 DNA sequence: TGTGCCAGCAGCGAACAGGTGGGACAGGGGGCTTATGGCTACACCTTC. The chain couples TRBV13 to TRBJ1-2, with 12 bases aligning to TRBD1. The CDR3 is 16 residues long. V trimming: 5 bases; J trimming: 5 bases; junction bases outside the gene matches: 9. CDR1 is PRHDT, CDR2 FYEKMQ, per germline (reference sequence).

The chain combines TRBV10-3 with TRBJ2-7, with D perhaps matching TRBD1 (7 bases). This CDR3 comprises 16 residues. Looked up from germline, CDR1 is ENHRY and CDR2 is SYGVKD. The V gene lost 11 bases and the J gene lost 1 base, with 24 bases spanning the gap. CDR3 nucleotides: TGTGCCGCAACCACAGGGGATGGAGGGGAATCCTACGAGCAGTACTTC. Protein sequence: CAATTGDGGESYEQYF.

The chain has TRBV2 and TRBJ2-7; 10 bases map to TRBD2. Germline V gene data show CDR1 as SNHLY and CDR2 as FYNNEI. Losses at the gene ends were 4 bases for V and 1 base for J; bases not matched to a gene: 7. The CDR3 length is 16 residues. CDR3 sequence: CASSAWTSGLSYEQYF. The DNA of the CDR3 is TGTGCCAGCAGTGCTTGGACTAGCGGACTTTCCTACGAGCAGTACTTC.

This sequence joins TRBV11-3 and TRBJ2-5; 9 bases are a match to TRBD2. The V segment lost 5 bases and the J segment 1 base; nucleotides outside the gene matches: 5. CDR3 size: 15 residues. Germline CDR1 is SGHNT and CDR2 is YENEEA. The CDR3 bases are TGTGCCAGCAGCGTACCGGGACTAGCCCAAGAGACCCAGTACTTC. Translated, it gives CASSVPGLAQETQYF.

The V and J genes are TRBV6-5 and TRBJ1-5, with 8 positions matching TRBD1. This CDR3 region has 14 residues. The junction had 5 bases not matched to a gene; V was cut back by 4 bases and J by 6 bases. From germline, CDR1 is MNHEY and CDR2 SVGAGI. Written as DNA, the CDR3 is TGTGCCAGCAGTTCACAGGGGGAAGGTCAGCCCCAGCATTTT. It is translated as CASSSQGEGQPQHF.

V is TRBV9 and J is TRBJ1-2, with D uncertain. Germline CDR1 SGDLS, CDR2 YYNGEE. This CDR3 is 13 amino acids long. Trimming removed 6 bases at V and 8 bases at J, with 17 bases between. CDR3 residues: CASNVGSPGGYTF. In DNA, the CDR3 is TGTGCCAGCAACGTGGGCAGCCCGGGGGGCTACACCTTC.

The gene calls are TRBV7-8 and TRBJ2-7; D is uncertain. V was shortened by 1 base and J by 3 bases, with 10 bases between the two germline ends. Germline V lookup: CDR1 SGHVS, CDR2 FQNEAQ. This CDR3 is built from 14 residues. The CDR3 loop reads CASSLVGLNYEQYF. CDR3 in DNA: TGTGCCAGCAGCTTAGTTGGCCTCAACTACGAGCAGTACTTC.

As DNA, the CDR3 is TGTGCCAGCAGCCCCCGGACAGGTGGCACAGATACGCAGTATTTT. Its translation: CASSPRTGGTDTQYF. This chain links TRBV9 with TRBJ2-3; 7 bases match TRBD1. The CDR3 is 15 residues long. The germline V gene encodes CDR1 SGDLS and CDR2 YYNGEE. The V gene end was trimmed by 4 bases and the J gene end by 1 base; junction bases not matched to a gene: 6.

The chain is built from TRBV5-8 and TRBJ2-1, with TRBD2 identical over 12 bases. The CDR3 sequence is 15 residues long. Per germline, CDR1 SGHTS and CDR2 YDEGEE. J lost 8 bases, V lost 1 base, and 4 bases had no gene match. CDR3 sequence: CASSLMTSGSYEQFF. Written as DNA, the CDR3 is TGTGCCAGCAGCTTGATGACTAGCGGGAGCTATGAGCAGTTCTTC.